This is a list of T cell receptor beta chains from one sample in a study of T cell clones after liver transplantation. Sequenced by immunoSEQ multiplex PCR; TCRdb stores in-frame clones only, minus some. The sample includes some 80,000 clones, around four fifths of them seen just once. The sample here was CD4+ T cells from blood, taken 48 months after liver transplant. These TCRs come from a human patient who received a liver transplant. A subset of T cells may come from the graft donor. Each CDR3 is given with its conserved first and last residue. Fields, in order: D gene, V gene, clone size, J gene, CDR3 DNA, CDR3 protein. A D gene is named only where the DNA matches it firmly. Rows give clone size only sometimes, using once, few, many, or a class for an expanded clone.

d_gene: -
v_gene: TRBV10-3
abundance: -
j_gene: TRBJ1-2
CDR3nt: TGTGCCATCAGTGAGTTGCCGGACAGTGGTGGCTACACCTTC
CDR3aa: CAISELPDSGGYTF

d_gene: -
v_gene: TRBV25-1
abundance: -
j_gene: TRBJ2-7
CDR3nt: TGTGCCAGCAGTGCGGGACTGAGGGGGCAGTACTTC
CDR3aa: CASSAGLRGQYF

d_gene: TRBD2
v_gene: TRBV30
abundance: -
j_gene: TRBJ2-1
CDR3nt: TGTGCCTGGAGTATGGCTAGCGGGACCAATGAGCAGTTCTTC
CDR3aa: CAWSMASGTNEQFF

d_gene: -
v_gene: TRBV4-3
abundance: -
j_gene: TRBJ2-2
CDR3nt: TGCGCCAGCAGCCAAGAAACAGGACGGGTCACCGGGGAGCTGTTTTTT
CDR3aa: CASSQETGRVTGELFF

d_gene: -
v_gene: TRBV10-3
abundance: -
j_gene: TRBJ1-2
CDR3nt: TGTGCCATCACCCCTAGTGGACGGTACTATGGCTACACCTTC
CDR3aa: CAITPSGRYYGYTF

d_gene: -
v_gene: TRBV6-1
abundance: few
j_gene: TRBJ1-1
CDR3nt: TGTGCCAGCAGTGAAGTTCGGGGGCGCGGTATCACTGAAGCTTTCTTT
CDR3aa: CASSEVRGRGITEAFF

d_gene: -
v_gene: TRBV29-1
abundance: -
j_gene: TRBJ2-2
CDR3nt: TGCAGCGTTGGTTATAACACCGGGGAGCTGTTTTTT
CDR3aa: CSVGYNTGELFF

d_gene: TRBD2
v_gene: TRBV5-4
abundance: -
j_gene: TRBJ2-3
CDR3nt: TGTGCCAGCAGCTCGGGACTATCAAACGGAGATACGCAGTATTTT
CDR3aa: CASSSGLSNGDTQYF

d_gene: -
v_gene: TRBV20-1
abundance: -
j_gene: TRBJ1-1
CDR3nt: TGCAGTGCCTCCAGTAGCGCTGAAGCTTTCTTT
CDR3aa: CSASSSAEAFF

d_gene: -
v_gene: TRBV7-3
abundance: -
j_gene: TRBJ2-7
CDR3nt: TGTGCCAGCAGCTTACAGCCGGGGCCCCGGGAGGAGCAGTACTTC
CDR3aa: CASSLQPGPREEQYF

d_gene: -
v_gene: TRBV6-5
abundance: -
j_gene: TRBJ1-1
CDR3nt: TGTGCCAGCAGTTACAGGTGGAACCCGATGAACACTGAAGCTTTCTTT
CDR3aa: CASSYRWNPMNTEAFF

d_gene: -
v_gene: TRBV7-3
abundance: -
j_gene: TRBJ2-3
CDR3nt: TGTGCCAGCAGCACTGTAGAAGCCGACACGCAGTATTTT
CDR3aa: CASSTVEADTQYF

d_gene: -
v_gene: TRBV30
abundance: few
j_gene: TRBJ2-5
CDR3nt: TGTGCCTGGACCCCAGGGTCCGGGGCCCAGTACTTC
CDR3aa: CAWTPGSGAQYF

d_gene: TRBD1
v_gene: TRBV6-5
abundance: once
j_gene: TRBJ2-7
CDR3nt: TGTGCCAGCAGCGACCCCAGGGGGCCCTCCTACGAGCAGTACTTC
CDR3aa: CASSDPRGPSYEQYF

d_gene: -
v_gene: TRBV18
abundance: -
j_gene: TRBJ2-7
CDR3nt: TGTGCCAGCTCACCACCGGTTGCCTTAGGAGGCTACGAGCAGTACTTC
CDR3aa: CASSPPVALGGYEQYF

d_gene: TRBD1
v_gene: TRBV10-3
abundance: -
j_gene: TRBJ1-2
CDR3nt: TGTGCCATCAGTAGTGGGGGACAGAATAATGGCTACACCTTC
CDR3aa: CAISSGGQNNGYTF

d_gene: TRBD2
v_gene: TRBV19
abundance: few
j_gene: TRBJ2-5
CDR3nt: TGTGCCAGTAGTATCACGGGAGGTGGCTCGGAGACCCAGTACTTC
CDR3aa: CASSITGGGSETQYF

d_gene: -
v_gene: TRBV7-9
abundance: -
j_gene: TRBJ2-7
CDR3nt: TGTGCCAGCAGCCCCCTCCAGGATACCTACGAGCAGTACTTC
CDR3aa: CASSPLQDTYEQYF

d_gene: -
v_gene: TRBV18
abundance: -
j_gene: TRBJ2-5
CDR3nt: TGTGCCAGCTCACCAGGGGGGCCCGGGGAGACCCAGTACTTC
CDR3aa: CASSPGGPGETQYF

d_gene: -
v_gene: TRBV14
abundance: -
j_gene: TRBJ1-3
CDR3nt: TGTGCCAGCAGCCGACATAGCTCTGGAAACACCATATATTTT
CDR3aa: CASSRHSSGNTIYF

d_gene: -
v_gene: TRBV18
abundance: -
j_gene: TRBJ1-3
CDR3nt: TGTGCCAGCTCACTTCAGGAGACGAATTCGATATATTTT
CDR3aa: CASSLQETNSIYF

d_gene: -
v_gene: TRBV4-2
abundance: -
j_gene: TRBJ2-5
CDR3nt: TGTGCCAGCAGCCAGGGGGGCGGGGCGGACGAGACCCAGTACTTC
CDR3aa: CASSQGGGADETQYF

d_gene: TRBD1
v_gene: TRBV5-1
abundance: -
j_gene: TRBJ2-7
CDR3nt: TGCGCCAGCAGCGAAAGGTCAGGGGGCTCCTACGAGCAGTACTTC
CDR3aa: CASSERSGGSYEQYF

d_gene: TRBD1
v_gene: TRBV6-1
abundance: once
j_gene: TRBJ1-2
CDR3nt: TGTGCCAGCAGCGGGACAGGAAGAGGTGGCTACACCTTC
CDR3aa: CASSGTGRGGYTF

d_gene: TRBD1
v_gene: TRBV18
abundance: -
j_gene: TRBJ1-4
CDR3nt: TGTGCCAGCTCAACCACGGGACAGGGAAATGAAAAACTGTTTTTT
CDR3aa: CASSTTGQGNEKLFF

d_gene: -
v_gene: TRBV30
abundance: -
j_gene: TRBJ1-1
CDR3nt: TGTGCCTGGAACACTATAGTGGGGACTGAAGCTTTCTTT
CDR3aa: CAWNTIVGTEAFF

d_gene: TRBD2
v_gene: TRBV18
abundance: -
j_gene: TRBJ2-3
CDR3nt: TGTGCCATCCTCCGGCCTAGCGGGAGGGGTAGCACAGATACGCAGTATTTT
CDR3aa: CAILRPSGRGSTDTQYF

d_gene: TRBD1
v_gene: TRBV5-1
abundance: -
j_gene: TRBJ1-4
CDR3nt: TGCGCCAGCAGCTTGGGGTCAGGGGGCCTGAATGAAAAACTGTTTTTT
CDR3aa: CASSLGSGGLNEKLFF

d_gene: TRBD2
v_gene: TRBV7-2
abundance: -
j_gene: TRBJ2-7
CDR3nt: TGTGCCAGCAGCTTCCCCTCCGGCGGGGGCTCCTACGAGCAGTACTTC
CDR3aa: CASSFPSGGGSYEQYF

d_gene: -
v_gene: TRBV6-6
abundance: -
j_gene: TRBJ2-7
CDR3nt: TGTGCCAGCAGTTACCCCGGGGACTACGAGCAGTACTTC
CDR3aa: CASSYPGDYEQYF

d_gene: -
v_gene: TRBV5-1
abundance: -
j_gene: TRBJ2-2
CDR3nt: TGCGCCAGCAGCTTTCTTGCTGGGACCGGGGAGCTGTTTTTT
CDR3aa: CASSFLAGTGELFF

d_gene: TRBD2
v_gene: TRBV6-4
abundance: -
j_gene: TRBJ2-7
CDR3nt: TGTGCCATCTTGATACCGGGACTAGCGGCTAAACCTCCTACCCGGCAGTACTTC
CDR3aa: CAILIPGLAAKPPTRQYF

d_gene: -
v_gene: TRBV14
abundance: -
j_gene: TRBJ1-4
CDR3nt: TGTGCCAGCAGGCTGACGTCGTCAACTAATGAAAAACTGTTTTTT
CDR3aa: CASRLTSSTNEKLFF

d_gene: TRBD1
v_gene: TRBV5-1
abundance: -
j_gene: TRBJ2-1
CDR3nt: TGCGCCAGCAGCCATACCGGGACAGAAAACTACAATGAGCAGTTCTTC
CDR3aa: CASSHTGTENYNEQFF

d_gene: -
v_gene: TRBV19
abundance: -
j_gene: TRBJ1-4
CDR3nt: TGTGCCAGTAGTATGGGACGGGATACTGAAAAACTGTTTTTT
CDR3aa: CASSMGRDTEKLFF

d_gene: -
v_gene: TRBV7-6
abundance: few
j_gene: TRBJ2-5
CDR3nt: TGTGCCAGCAGCTTAGGGTACCAAGAGACCCAGTACTTC
CDR3aa: CASSLGYQETQYF

d_gene: -
v_gene: TRBV11-3
abundance: -
j_gene: TRBJ2-2
CDR3nt: TGTGCCAGCAGCCCCAAGGGAGGCAACACCGGGGAGCTGTTTTTT
CDR3aa: CASSPKGGNTGELFF

d_gene: -
v_gene: TRBV10-1
abundance: -
j_gene: TRBJ1-1
CDR3nt: TGCGCCAGCAGTGACCCCTGGTGGGCTTGCCGGACTGAAGCTTTCTTT
CDR3aa: CASSDPWWACRTEAFF

d_gene: -
v_gene: TRBV19
abundance: -
j_gene: TRBJ1-5
CDR3nt: TGTGCCAGTAGTAAGGCAGGGAGTGGGAGCAATCAGCCCCAGCATTTT
CDR3aa: CASSKAGSGSNQPQHF

d_gene: -
v_gene: TRBV5-1
abundance: -
j_gene: TRBJ2-1
CDR3nt: TGCGCCAGCAGCTTGGGCCTAGCGAGATACAATGAGCAGTTCTTC
CDR3aa: CASSLGLARYNEQFF

d_gene: TRBD1
v_gene: TRBV23-1
abundance: -
j_gene: TRBJ1-4
CDR3nt: TGCGCCAGCGCGGAACCGGGACAGGGTTTCGAAAAACTGTTTTTT
CDR3aa: CASAEPGQGFEKLFF

d_gene: TRBD1
v_gene: TRBV29-1
abundance: -
j_gene: TRBJ2-5
CDR3nt: TGCAGCGTAGGGGACAGCTTGGGTCGGACCCAGTACTTC
CDR3aa: CSVGDSLGRTQYF

d_gene: TRBD1
v_gene: TRBV10-1
abundance: -
j_gene: TRBJ2-7
CDR3nt: TGCGCCAGCAGTAACCGGGACAGGGGTAACGAGCAGTACTTC
CDR3aa: CASSNRDRGNEQYF

d_gene: TRBD1
v_gene: TRBV5-4
abundance: -
j_gene: TRBJ2-5
CDR3nt: TGTGCCAGCAGCAGGGACCGACAGGGGGAGACCCAGTACTTC
CDR3aa: CASSRDRQGETQYF

d_gene: TRBD2
v_gene: TRBV7-6
abundance: -
j_gene: TRBJ2-1
CDR3nt: TGTGCCAGCAGCCCGCTAGCCCGTCAGACAGGAAGACTAGCGGGAGGGTACAATGAGCAGTTCTTC
CDR3aa: CASSPLARQTGRLAGGYNEQFF

d_gene: TRBD1
v_gene: TRBV18
abundance: -
j_gene: TRBJ1-4
CDR3nt: TGTGCCAGCTCAAAACAGGGGTTATATGAAAAACTGTTTTTT
CDR3aa: CASSKQGLYEKLFF

d_gene: TRBD1
v_gene: TRBV4-3
abundance: -
j_gene: TRBJ1-1
CDR3nt: TGCGCCAGCAGCCACGGTCGGACAGGGGGGACTGAAGCTTTCTTT
CDR3aa: CASSHGRTGGTEAFF

d_gene: -
v_gene: TRBV6-5
abundance: -
j_gene: TRBJ1-1
CDR3nt: TGTGCCAGCAGTTACTCGTCCCGGAGGGTTAAACAAGCTTTCTTT
CDR3aa: CASSYSSRRVKQAFF

d_gene: -
v_gene: TRBV6-1
abundance: -
j_gene: TRBJ2-1
CDR3nt: TGTGCCAGCAGCCTGAACAATGAGCAGTTCTTC
CDR3aa: CASSLNNEQFF

d_gene: -
v_gene: TRBV7-8
abundance: -
j_gene: TRBJ2-5
CDR3nt: TGTGCCAGCAGCTTGAGGACGGTCCAAGAGACCCAGTACTTC
CDR3aa: CASSLRTVQETQYF

d_gene: TRBD1
v_gene: TRBV5-6
abundance: once
j_gene: TRBJ2-5
CDR3nt: TGTGCCAGCAGGGGAATGACAGGGGGCCCGCCAGAGACCCAGTACTTC
CDR3aa: CASRGMTGGPPETQYF

d_gene: -
v_gene: TRBV6-5
abundance: -
j_gene: TRBJ2-5
CDR3nt: TGTGCCAGCAGTTCCCTGTCCGGCCAAGAGACCCAGTACTTC
CDR3aa: CASSSLSGQETQYF

d_gene: -
v_gene: TRBV18
abundance: -
j_gene: TRBJ2-6
CDR3nt: TGTGCCAGCTCACCAGAGACTGGGGCCAACGTCCTGACTTTC
CDR3aa: CASSPETGANVLTF

d_gene: -
v_gene: TRBV7-9
abundance: -
j_gene: TRBJ1-1
CDR3nt: TGTGCCAGCAGCTACAGGGAGGCAACCACTGAAGCTTTCTTT
CDR3aa: CASSYREATTEAFF

d_gene: TRBD1
v_gene: TRBV5-6
abundance: -
j_gene: TRBJ2-7
CDR3nt: TGTGCCAGCAGCTTCGATGGGACAGGGCACTCCTACGAGCAGTACTTC
CDR3aa: CASSFDGTGHSYEQYF